This paragraph reports one TCR beta chain. Sample time point: blood at routine non-recurrence follow-up after resection. Sequencing of whole RNA from tumor, nontumor lung or frozen PBMC involved no sorting. These data belong to a study of spatial heterogeneity in lung cancer. TCRdb passed the 5' RACE reads through MiXCR, listing each CDR3 protein once. The sample includes about 120,000 distinct CDR3 sequences, 12% seen only once; the top ten take approximately 17%. CDR1 and CDR2 (germline): MNHNY, SVGAGI (reference sequence). The CDR3 sequence is 14 residues long. Trimming cost V 5 bases and J 1 base; bases outside gene matches: 3.

This chain uses TRBV6-6 with TRBJ1-1; 8 bases align to TRBD1. The clonotype originates from a male donor with early-stage non-small cell lung cancer. Sequences were derived from PBMCs, sampled at follow-up. CDR3 amino acids: CASSRQGTNTEAFF. CDR3 in DNA: TGTGCCAGCAGTCGACAGGGGACGAACACTGAAGCTTTCTTT.